This TCR beta chain was profiled in a study of T cell changes during pregnancy in multiple sclerosis. Repertoires were generated with immunoSEQ multiplex PCR, while TCRdb's copy carries only in-frame clones and drops some. The table lists around 130,000 clones, roughly 95% of them singletons. This sequence was found in a female donor with multiple sclerosis, enrolled in a pregnancy study. The sequences come from peripheral blood, collected after pregnancy.

CDR3 in amino acids: CASLFSGLNQPQHF. CDR3 DNA sequence: TGTGCCAGCCTTTTCTCTGGACTCAATCAGCCCCAGCATTTT. The V call is TRBV28, the J call TRBJ1-5, with D unresolved. The CDR3 length is 14 residues. Between the trimmed V and J ends, which lost 8 bases and 3 bases, there was a span of 14 bases. Germline values: CDR1 MDHEN, CDR2 SYDVKM.